A single sample gave rise to the 32 T cell receptor beta chains below, sequenced in a study of early T cells in non-severe SARS-CoV-2 infection. In TCRdb, the 5' RACE reads were re-called with MiXCR into one record per CDR3 protein. Among some 52,000 distinct CDR3 sequences listed, 8% to 10% were seen once. Sequencing used whole blood. These receptors all stem from an adult who was a healthcare worker with PCR-confirmed SARS-CoV-2 infection or an uninfected control (not recorded which).

In its sample, this clonotype was seen many times. The rearrangement uses TRBV24-1 and TRBJ2-3, with 8 bases fitting TRBD1. The ends lost 5 bases at V and 6 bases at J; junction bases unmatched: 6. Germline values: CDR1 KGHDR, CDR2 SFDVKD. This CDR3 has 14 residues. CDR3 coding DNA: TGTGCCACCAGTGCTTCAAACAGGGGGGATACGCAGTATTTT. Translation: CATSASNRGDTQYF.

This clonotype was detected a few times. The chain combines TRBV4-3 with TRBJ2-3, with TRBD2 matching over 10 bases. V lost 3 bases to trimming and J lost 2 bases; unmatched junction nucleotides: 2. Germline CDR1 reads LGHNA; CDR2 reads YSLEER. This CDR3 spans 15 amino acids. CDR3 loop: CASSHTSGITDTQYF. CDR3 nucleotide sequence: TGCGCCAGCAGCCATACTAGCGGGATCACAGATACGCAGTATTTT.

This clonotype was observed many times. The chain carries TRBV6-2 or TRBV6-3 and TRBJ1-2; a weak D match, TRBD1 (6 bases). The CDR3 is 14 amino acids. V lost 6 bases to trimming and J lost 4 bases, with 15 bases between them. In germline, CDR1 is MNHEY, CDR2 SVGEGT. The CDR3 region is CASSFRRGGYGYTF. The CDR3 DNA reads TGTGCCAGCAGCTTCCGCAGGGGAGGCTATGGCTACACCTTC.

This clonotype was seen ten or more times. The chain uses TRBV4-3 and TRBJ1-1; D is uncertain. Germline CDR1 and CDR2: LGHNA and YSLEER. The CDR3 length is 13 residues. Trimming stripped 0 bases from V and 11 bases from J, with 13 bases between. Written as DNA, the CDR3 is TGCGCCAGCAGCCAAGATAGTAAAATGCGGGCTTTCTTT. Translating it yields CASSQDSKMRAFF.

The chain links TRBV29-1 to TRBJ1-1; D remains unclear. V lost 3 bases to trimming and J lost 4 bases, with 9 bases between them. The CDR3 loop spans 12 amino acids. Per germline, CDR1 SQVTM and CDR2 ANQGSEA. The CDR3 DNA reads TGCAGCGTTGACCGAGGGTTCACTGAAGCTTTCTTT. The encoded protein is CSVDRGFTEAFF.

This clonotype was found many times. This chain connects TRBV11-2 to TRBJ2-2, with a weak D call TRBD2 (5 bases). The CDR3 loop spans 13 amino acids. Germline assignment: CDR1 SGHAT and CDR2 FQNNGV. The V and J ends lost 6 bases and 6 bases respectively, with 11 bases between them. The CDR3 DNA is TGTGCCAGCAGTCCACGGGGTCCCGGGGAGCTGTTTTTT. This sequence encodes CASSPRGPGELFF.

This clonotype was recorded at least ten times. The V and J genes are TRBV6-1 and TRBJ2-2; 8 nucleotides match TRBD1. Germline values: CDR1 MNHNS, CDR2 SASEGT. The junction had 3 bases not matched to a gene; V was cut back by 4 bases and J by 2 bases. CDR3 length equals 15 residues. DNA of the CDR3: TGTGCCAGCAGTGCCGGACAGGGTAACACCGGGGAGCTGTTTTTT. This encodes CASSAGQGNTGELFF.

This clonotype was counted ten times or more. The V call is TRBV29-1, the J call TRBJ2-7; D may correspond to TRBD1 or TRBD2 (5 bases each). The CDR3 is 13 amino acids. Trimming left V 7 bases short and J 7 bases short, with 20 bases between. Per germline, CDR1 SQVTM and CDR2 ANQGSEA. CDR3 protein: CSAVVLGVVEQYF. Written as DNA, the CDR3 is TGCAGCGCCGTCGTTCTGGGGGTAGTGGAGCAGTACTTC.

This clonotype was found a few times. V and J are TRBV7-3 and TRBJ2-2, with 14 bases matching TRBD2. The CDR3 is 16 residues long. V shed 5 bases and J 5 bases; nucleotides not matched to a gene: 4. CDR1 SGHTA and CDR2 FQGTGA come from the germline V gene. The CDR3 coding sequence is TGTGCCAGCAGCAAGGGGACTAGCGGGAGTACCGGGGAGCTGTTTTTT. This translates into CASSKGTSGSTGELFF.

This clonotype occurred many times. This rearrangement joins TRBV24-1 to TRBJ1-5; D ambiguous. V dropped 4 bases and J dropped 6 bases, with 6 bases sitting between them. The CDR3 covers 12 residues. CDR1 and CDR2 (germline): KGHDR, SFDVKD. The CDR3 bases are TGTGCCACCAGTGACCCGGGTCAGCCCCAGCATTTT. Translated: CATSDPGQPQHF.

Many counts were recorded for this clonotype. In DNA, the CDR3 is TGTGCCAGCAGTCCGGGACTCGGATACGAGCAGTACTTC. This gives the protein CASSPGLGYEQYF. The chain is built from TRBV12-3 or TRBV12-4 and TRBJ2-7; maybe TRBD2 (6 bases). The V gene lost 5 bases and the J gene lost 4 bases, with 12 bases spanning the gap. The CDR3 consists of 13 residues.

This clonotype came up a few times. The genes are TRBV29-1 and TRBJ2-7; either TRBD1 or TRBD2 may fit D (6 bases each). The CDR3 has 14 residues. CDR1 is SQVTM and CDR2 is ANQGSEA in the germline V gene. V was pared by 3 bases and J by 4 bases, with 16 bases between. The CDR3 region is CSVEVWGAQYEQYF. As DNA, the CDR3 is TGCAGCGTTGAGGTCTGGGGGGCCCAGTACGAGCAGTACTTC.

This clonotype was picked up many times. This chain joins TRBV7-6 and TRBJ2-1; 9 bases fit TRBD2. V lost 6 bases to trimming and J lost 2 bases; unmatched junction nucleotides: 5. This CDR3 is 15 amino acids long. The V gene's germline CDR1 is SGHVS and CDR2 FNYEAQ. The CDR3: CASSLAGPTYNEQFF. The CDR3 DNA reads as TGTGCCAGCAGTCTAGCGGGACCAACCTACAATGAGCAGTTCTTC.

The chain links TRBV27 to TRBJ2-1; D is perhaps TRBD1 (6 bases). The V gene's germline CDR1 is MNHEY and CDR2 SMNVEV (reference sequence). Trimming removed 5 bases from V and 9 bases from J, with 17 bases in between. The CDR3 extends over 14 amino acids. CDR3 protein: CASSPTLGGFEQFF. The CDR3 DNA sequence: TGTGCCAGCAGTCCAACCCTAGGGGGATTTGAGCAGTTCTTC.

V usage is TRBV12-3 or TRBV12-4 and J usage is TRBJ2-7; 13 bases are a match to TRBD2. The CDR3 sequence is 15 residues long. J was trimmed by 0 bases and V by 10 bases; bases with no gene match: 6. As DNA, the CDR3 is TGTGCCACGGGACTAGCGGGGTTTAGCTCCTACGAGCAGTACTTC. Its translation is CATGLAGFSSYEQYF.

A note on this clonotype: This may come from a read error, since a much larger clone is one base off. V and J are TRBV25-1 and TRBJ2-7, with D perhaps being TRBD1 or TRBD2 (6 bases each). The CDR3 loop spans 15 amino acids. V was clipped by 6 bases and J by 5 bases, with 20 bases between them. Germline lookup yields CDR1 MGHDK and CDR2 SYGVNS. The CDR3 region is CASRDGKGGVHEQYF. CDR3 sequence (DNA): TGTGCCAGCAGGGACGGAAAGGGGGGCGTCCACGAGCAGTACTTC.

The chain recombines TRBV19 with TRBJ1-2; no clear D. Per germline, CDR1 LNHDA and CDR2 SQIVND (reference sequence). This CDR3 contains 12 residues. V was shortened by 5 bases and J by 6 bases, with 10 bases between the two germline ends. Here the CDR3 reads CASSGSFDGYTF. The CDR3 DNA is TGTGCCAGTAGTGGCAGTTTTGATGGCTACACCTTC.

This clonotype has only a few counts. The rearrangement uses TRBV7-9 and TRBJ2-1, with D possibly being TRBD2 (5 bases). CDR1 and CDR2 from the germline V gene are SEHNR and FQNEAQ (reference sequence). Between the trimmed V and J ends, which lost 5 bases and 8 bases, there was a span of 10 bases. This CDR3 has 12 amino acids. The CDR3 DNA is TGTGCCAGCAGCGCGCTAGCAGATGAGCAGTTCTTC. This codes for CASSALADEQFF.

In its sample, this clonotype was seen many times. V usage is TRBV27 and J usage is TRBJ1-2; D perhaps matches TRBD1 (5 bases). The CDR3 sequence is 14 residues long. The V gene's germline CDR1 is MNHEY and CDR2 SMNVEV (reference sequence). V was trimmed by 4 bases and J by 6 bases, leaving 15 bases between them. The CDR3 spells CASSSGERVDGYTF. As DNA, the CDR3 is TGTGCCAGCAGTTCGGGGGAGAGGGTTGATGGCTACACCTTC.

This clonotype was detected ten times or more. J is TRBJ2-1 and V is TRBV7-9, with 8 positions matching TRBD2. CDR3 size: 13 residues. Germline values: CDR1 SEHNR, CDR2 FQNEAQ (reference sequence). Losses at the gene ends were 1 base for V and 10 bases for J; bases not matched to a gene: 3. Here the CDR3 reads CASSLVLAEEQFF. The CDR3 nucleotides are TGTGCCAGCAGCTTAGTACTAGCGGAAGAGCAGTTCTTC.

This clonotype has a handful of counts. The chain uses TRBV20-1 and TRBJ2-7, with TRBD2 matching 8 bases. This CDR3 is 13 amino acids long. Looked up from germline, CDR1 is DFQATT and CDR2 is SNEGSKA (reference sequence). Trimming removed 7 bases from V and 3 bases from J; junction bases left unmatched: 8. The chain's CDR3 is CSGAGGHNYEQYF. CDR3 in DNA: TGCAGTGGGGCGGGAGGACATAACTACGAGCAGTACTTC.

The chain joins TRBV12-3 or TRBV12-4 to TRBJ2-5, with D uncertain. Trimming cost V 6 bases and J 5 bases, with 19 bases left between them. The CDR3 is 15 residues long. The CDR3 loop reads CASSRRLVAGETQYF. The CDR3 coding sequence is TGTGCCAGCAGCCGGCGCTTAGTAGCCGGGGAGACCCAGTACTTC.

The chain combines TRBV7-3 with TRBJ2-3; D not certain. The CDR3 contains 14 residues. Trimming pared 2 bases from V and 0 bases from J, leaving 6 bases between. Germline CDR1 reads SGHTA; CDR2 reads FQGTGA. This chain's CDR3 is CASSLQPSTDTQYF. The CDR3 coding sequence is TGTGCCAGCAGCTTACAGCCTAGCACAGATACGCAGTATTTT. The full variable domain, rest sourced from reference TRBV7-3 and TRBJ2-3, is GAGVSQTPSNKVTEKGKYVELRCDPISGHTALYWYRQSLGQGPEFLIYFQGTGAADDSGLPNDRFFAVRPEGSVSTLKIQRTERGDSAVYLCASSLQPSTDTQYFGPGTRLTVL.

This clonotype was seen only a few times. The chain combines TRBV7-9 with TRBJ2-4, with D unresolved. Germline CDR1 and CDR2: SEHNR and FQNEAQ (reference sequence). There are 12 residues in the CDR3. The V end lost 1 base, the J end lost 8 bases, and 6 bases lay between the germline ends. The CDR3 bases are TGTGCCAGCAGCTTAGAGTCATACATTCAGTACTTC. It is translated as CASSLESYIQYF.

In its sample, this clonotype was seen a few times. This may be a read error, as it is one base from a much larger clone. V gene TRBV10-3 combines with J gene TRBJ2-5, with TRBD1 matching over 9 bases. The ends lost 6 bases at V and 4 bases at J; junction bases unmatched: 3. The length of the CDR3 is 13 residues. The germline CDR1 and CDR2 sequences are ENHRY and SYGVKD. In DNA form, the CDR3 reads TGTGCCATCAGCCCGACAGGGGGAGAGACCCAGTACTTC. Translating gives CAISPTGGETQYF.

The table lists this clonotype with many counts. CDR3 loop: CASSLQGQGQPQHF. The CDR3 bases are TGTGCCAGCAGTTTACAGGGGCAGGGGCAGCCCCAGCATTTT. This chain links TRBV12-3 or TRBV12-4 with TRBJ1-5; TRBD1 might be the D (6 bases). The CDR3 contains 14 residues. V gave up 2 bases and J gave up 7 bases, with 12 bases separating them.

This clonotype was picked up many times. The chain has TRBV7-2 and TRBJ2-7, with 10 bases identical to TRBD1. The CDR3 sequence is 16 residues long. Germline CDR1 SGHTA, CDR2 FQGNSA. Trimming removed 5 bases from V and 3 bases from J; junction bases left unmatched: 10. The chain's CDR3 is CASSVTGTGAGYEQYF. The CDR3 DNA follows: TGTGCCAGCAGCGTAACCGGGACAGGGGCAGGCTACGAGCAGTACTTC.

CDR3: CSAGVSTGELFF. CDR3 nucleotides: TGCAGTGCTGGCGTTTCGACCGGGGAGCTGTTTTTT. The chain is built from TRBV20-1 and TRBJ2-2; D uncertain. CDR3 length: 12 residues. Per germline, CDR1 DFQATT and CDR2 SNEGSKA (reference sequence). V was cut by 5 bases and J by 5 bases, with 9 bases left in between.

Of note for this clonotype: A much larger clone differs by one base, so this may be a read error. In this CDR3 the conserved last residue, phenylalanine or tryptophan, is missing, so a read error is likely. The chain couples TRBV11-2 to TRBJ2-1; 8 bases line up with TRBD2. Trimming removed 4 bases from V and 2 bases from J; junction bases left unmatched: 10. The CDR3 sequence is 17 residues long. The germline CDR1 and CDR2 sequences are SGHAT and FQNNGV. In DNA form, the CDR3 reads TGTGCCAGCAGCTCAAGTAGCAAGCGGGAGACCTACAATGAGCAGTTCATC. Encoded protein: CASSSSSKRETYNEQFI.

This clonotype was seen a handful of times. The chain links TRBV11-2 to TRBJ1-5, with D unresolved. V was shortened by 0 bases and J by 13 bases, with 13 bases between the two germline ends. This CDR3 contains 13 residues. In germline, CDR1 is SGHAT, CDR2 FQNNGV. Written as DNA, the CDR3 is TGTGCCAGCAGCTTAGATAAAGCAGGCGGGCAGCATTTT. Translating gives CASSLDKAGGQHF.

This clonotype has a handful of counts. In DNA, the CDR3 is TGCAGCGTTAACGCGGGGGGCTCCGGAAACACCATATATTTT. Translation gives CSVNAGGSGNTIYF. V and J are TRBV29-1 and TRBJ1-3; D possibly corresponds to TRBD1 (6 bases). This CDR3 contains 14 residues. Germline V gene lookup returns CDR1 SQVTM and CDR2 ANQGSEA. V was trimmed by 5 bases and J by 4 bases, leaving 15 bases between them.

This clonotype was picked up many times. The chain links TRBV7-3 to TRBJ2-1; TRBD2 matches at 9 bases. CDR3 length: 14 amino acids. Germline assignment: CDR1 SGHTA and CDR2 FQGTGA. V was clipped by 2 bases and J by 4 bases; unmatched bases: 0. The CDR3 here is CASSLAGGYNEQFF. In DNA, the CDR3 is TGTGCCAGCAGCTTAGCGGGGGGGTACAATGAGCAGTTCTTC.